The table lists the clone carrying this T cell receptor (beta chain) with many counts. Its antigen is as yet unknown. What was amplified from RNA transcripts were TCR beta CDR3 regions. The HTBI primer set was used in a first-round RT-PCR of the TCR CDR3. TCRdb reprocessed the multiplex PCR reads via MiXCR and lists one record per CDR3 protein. The sample yields 600,000 to 650,000 distinct CDR3 sequences, around 15% seen once. This entry belongs to a study of T cells in Graves' hyperthyroidism and ophthalmopathy. Trimming cost V 2 bases and J 5 bases, with 4 bases left between them. CDR1 and CDR2 (germline): MDHEN, SYDVKM. The CDR3 has 11 residues. Study-level points and caveats: Most clonotypes that expanded in the thyroid above 0.001 also showed up in blood.

The sequence derives from a woman younger than 45 with Graves' hyperthyroidism. Sequencing used blood. The chain carries TRBV28 and TRBJ2-7; D is uncertain. The CDR3 is CASSLINEQYF. DNA for the CDR3: TGTGCCAGCAGTTTAATTAACGAGCAGTACTTC. Combining the CDR3 with reference TRBV28 and TRBJ2-7 gives the whole variable domain DVKVTQSSRYLVKRTGEKVFLECVQDMDHENMFWYRQDPGLGLRLIYFSYDVKMKEKGDIPEGYSVSREKKERFSLILESASTNQTSMYLCASSLINEQYFGPGTRLTVT.